Listed below are T cell receptor beta chains from one sample, sequenced in a study of blood T cells in healthy people across ages. TCRdb itself ran the 5' RACE reads through MiXCR, one entry per CDR3 protein. The sample holds hundreds of thousands of distinct CDR3 sequences; under 65% are singletons and the top ten take approximately 12%. The sequencing sample was made of blood. These receptors came from a woman of 80 years or more in good health. Both conserved end residues are part of each CDR3. Each record gives: J gene, D gene, V gene, clone size, CDR3 DNA, CDR3 protein. The D gene is left open where the match is weak. Rows give clone size only sometimes, using once, few, many, or a class for an expanded clone.

j_call: TRBJ2-3; d_call: TRBD2; v_call: TRBV14; clone_size: few; cdr3_nt: TGTGCCGGCGGGACTATCCCAGATACGCAGTATTTT; cdr3_aa: CAGGTIPDTQYF
j_call: TRBJ2-1; d_call: TRBD2; v_call: TRBV12-3/TRBV12-4; clone_size: -; cdr3_nt: TGTGCCAGCAGTTTATTAGCGGGGGGGAGAGAGCAGTTCTTC; cdr3_aa: CASSLLAGGREQFF
j_call: TRBJ2-7; d_call: TRBD2; v_call: TRBV12-3/TRBV12-4; clone_size: -; cdr3_nt: TGTGCCAGCACGAAAGAAAGCGGGAGATCCGACGAGCAGTACTTC; cdr3_aa: CASTKESGRSDEQYF
j_call: TRBJ1-1; d_call: -; v_call: TRBV20-1; clone_size: -; cdr3_nt: TGCAGTGCTGGAAGCGGGGGACCGAACACTGAAGCTTTCTTT; cdr3_aa: CSAGSGGPNTEAFF
j_call: TRBJ2-2; d_call: -; v_call: TRBV7-3; clone_size: -; cdr3_nt: TGTGCCAGCAGCCCTAGGGGATCTTACACCGGGGAGCTGTTTTTT; cdr3_aa: CASSPRGSYTGELFF
j_call: TRBJ2-3; d_call: -; v_call: TRBV20-1; clone_size: -; cdr3_nt: TGCAGTGCCCGGGACTCGCGGCGCGGCACAGATACGCAGTATTTT; cdr3_aa: CSARDSRRGTDTQYF
j_call: TRBJ2-1; d_call: TRBD2; v_call: TRBV10-3; clone_size: once; cdr3_nt: TGTGCCATCAGTGACCCCGGGACTAGCGGGAGGACGACCCCAAATGAGCAGTTCTTC; cdr3_aa: CAISDPGTSGRTTPNEQFF
j_call: TRBJ1-2; d_call: -; v_call: TRBV24-1; clone_size: -; cdr3_nt: TGTGCCACCAGTGATTTGAACTATGGCTACACCTTC; cdr3_aa: CATSDLNYGYTF
j_call: TRBJ2-6; d_call: -; v_call: TRBV11-2; clone_size: -; cdr3_nt: TGTGCCAGCAGCTTAGTGGTTGGGGCCAACGTCCTGACTTTC; cdr3_aa: CASSLVVGANVLTF
j_call: TRBJ2-1; d_call: TRBD2; v_call: TRBV11-2; clone_size: few; cdr3_nt: TGTGCCAGCAGCTTAGAGGGGGGACTAGAATTGTTCTTC; cdr3_aa: CASSLEGGLELFF
j_call: TRBJ2-7; d_call: TRBD2; v_call: TRBV6-5; clone_size: many; cdr3_nt: TGTGCCAGCAGCCGACTAGCGGGAAACTCCTACGAGCAGTACTTC; cdr3_aa: CASSRLAGNSYEQYF
j_call: TRBJ2-2; d_call: -; v_call: TRBV5-1; clone_size: once; cdr3_nt: TGCGCCAGCAGAGTACGGGTGGACGGGGAGCTGTTTTTT; cdr3_aa: CASRVRVDGELFF
j_call: TRBJ2-5; d_call: -; v_call: TRBV12-3/TRBV12-4; clone_size: -; cdr3_nt: TGTGCCAGCAGTTCATCCATTAGGGGAGAGCAGTACTTC; cdr3_aa: CASSSSIRGEQYF
j_call: TRBJ2-1; d_call: -; v_call: TRBV20-1; clone_size: many; cdr3_nt: TGCAGTGCTAGAGATCATGGGCAGGGGATCGGTAATGAGCAGTTCTTC; cdr3_aa: CSARDHGQGIGNEQFF
j_call: TRBJ2-7; d_call: -; v_call: TRBV7-9; clone_size: -; cdr3_nt: TGTGCCAGCTCGCACGAGGGCGGATTGAACGAGCAGTACTTC; cdr3_aa: CASSHEGGLNEQYF
j_call: TRBJ2-1; d_call: -; v_call: TRBV7-2; clone_size: -; cdr3_nt: TGTGCCAGCAGCTTAACCTTCCGGGACTGGCAGTTCTTC; cdr3_aa: CASSLTFRDWQFF
j_call: TRBJ2-5; d_call: -; v_call: TRBV7-8; clone_size: few; cdr3_nt: TGTGCCAGCAGCTTATTTCTGGACCTAAAGACCCAGTACTTC; cdr3_aa: CASSLFLDLKTQYF
j_call: TRBJ2-2; d_call: -; v_call: TRBV9; clone_size: -; cdr3_nt: TGTGCCAGCAGCGTAGCGGGGTCCCACGGGGAGCTGTTTTTT; cdr3_aa: CASSVAGSHGELFF
j_call: TRBJ2-1; d_call: -; v_call: TRBV5-1; clone_size: few; cdr3_nt: TGCGCCAGCAGCTTAGGCGATCCAGTTGATGAGCAGTTCTTC; cdr3_aa: CASSLGDPVDEQFF
j_call: TRBJ1-5; d_call: -; v_call: TRBV7-2; clone_size: -; cdr3_nt: TGTGCCAGCAGCTTAATTGGTAGGCCTAACAATCAGCCCCAGCATTTT; cdr3_aa: CASSLIGRPNNQPQHF
j_call: TRBJ2-4; d_call: TRBD1; v_call: TRBV18; clone_size: few; cdr3_nt: TGTGCCAGCTCACCACAGACAGGGGATATTCAGTACTTC; cdr3_aa: CASSPQTGDIQYF
j_call: TRBJ1-5; d_call: -; v_call: TRBV20-1; clone_size: -; cdr3_nt: TGCAGTGCTAGAGAGAGTAGCAATCAGCCCCAGCATTTT; cdr3_aa: CSARESSNQPQHF
j_call: TRBJ2-1; d_call: -; v_call: TRBV24-1; clone_size: -; cdr3_nt: TGTGCCACCAGTGACCCCGGATGGGGAGACAATGAGCAGTTCTTC; cdr3_aa: CATSDPGWGDNEQFF
j_call: TRBJ2-2; d_call: TRBD2; v_call: TRBV27; clone_size: -; cdr3_nt: TGTGCCAGCCGTAAACGAATCTATCCGGGGGGGCTGTTTTTT; cdr3_aa: CASRKRIYPGGLFF
j_call: TRBJ2-2; d_call: TRBD1; v_call: TRBV9; clone_size: -; cdr3_nt: TGTGCCAGCAGCATCGGGGGACAGGTCAACACCGGGGAGCTGTTTTTT; cdr3_aa: CASSIGGQVNTGELFF
j_call: TRBJ2-3; d_call: TRBD2; v_call: TRBV20-1; clone_size: many; cdr3_nt: TGCAGTGCTACGACTAGCGGGAGACCTACAGATACGCAGTATTTT; cdr3_aa: CSATTSGRPTDTQYF
j_call: TRBJ1-1; d_call: -; v_call: TRBV6-5; clone_size: -; cdr3_nt: TGTGCCAGCAGTTCCTCGGGGAGGACTGAAGCTTTCTTT; cdr3_aa: CASSSSGRTEAFF
j_call: TRBJ2-3; d_call: -; v_call: TRBV27; clone_size: few; cdr3_nt: TGTGCCAGCAGTTTCGGGTTCGGCACAGATACGCAGTATTTT; cdr3_aa: CASSFGFGTDTQYF
j_call: TRBJ2-7; d_call: -; v_call: TRBV25-1; clone_size: -; cdr3_nt: TGTGCCAGCAGTGAAGATAAGTTAGGCTACGAGCAGTACTTC; cdr3_aa: CASSEDKLGYEQYF
j_call: TRBJ2-7; d_call: TRBD1; v_call: TRBV20-1; clone_size: once; cdr3_nt: TGCAGTGCTAGATACAGGGGGGCCCGAGGCGAGCAGTACTTC; cdr3_aa: CSARYRGARGEQYF
j_call: TRBJ2-3; d_call: -; v_call: TRBV3-1; clone_size: -; cdr3_nt: TGTGCCAGCAGCCAAGTCCTTGCTGATACGCAGTATTTT; cdr3_aa: CASSQVLADTQYF
j_call: TRBJ2-7; d_call: TRBD1; v_call: TRBV20-1; clone_size: -; cdr3_nt: TGCAGTGCTGGGAGGGACAGGGGGCACGAGCAGTACTTC; cdr3_aa: CSAGRDRGHEQYF
j_call: TRBJ2-5; d_call: TRBD2; v_call: TRBV5-1; clone_size: -; cdr3_nt: TGCGCCAGCAGCTCCATTCCAAGCCTAGCGGGGAGAGGGATCAATGAGCAGTACTTC; cdr3_aa: CASSSIPSLAGRGINEQYF